Detailed here is one TCR beta chain. No antigen is known for it. No qualities accompany the bases; no much larger clone lies one base away. Library creation used the immunoSEQ multiplex PCR assay. For the multiplex PCR, a mixture combining 60 forward primers for TCR Vbeta segments and 13 reverse primers for TCR Jbeta segments was used. The CDR3 region of rearranged TCR beta genes was amplified from genomic DNA by a multiplex PCR assay. The amplified TCR beta libraries were sequenced on the Illumina HiSeq System as 87-base-pair reads. In the source study's methods: A later analysis counted some 80 million unique TCR beta chains across the 690 or so repertoires, and about 10 million of these chains were shared by at least two donors. Raw reads were error-corrected and collapsed into unique sequences with a nearest-neighbor algorithm that merged closely related sequences to remove PCR and sequencing errors. To assign V, D and J gene segments, CDR3 sequences were aligned to IMGT reference sequences. Each retained sequence needed at least a six-nucleotide match to both a V gene segment and a J gene segment. A rearrangement counted as productive if the CDR3 had no stop codons and remained in frame with V and J, and every other rearrangement counted as non-productive. Following IMGT convention, CDR3 was defined as the stretch from the second conserved V-encoded cysteine up to the conserved J-encoded phenylalanine. The earlier analysis of about 610 of the donors excluded any sequence lacking an unambiguous match to a single V gene segment. In an earlier analysis of 587 of the donors, a V segment was called functional when productive rearrangements were above 56.7%, and segregating when the standard deviation between donors exceeded 5%. A statistical classification framework was built to diagnose cytomegalovirus status from the catalog of TCR beta chain sequences. V and J gene assignment, in a later analysis, came from comparing TCR nucleotide sequences with IMGT/GENE-DB human TR gene sequences. In a later analysis, CDR3 sequences and most-parsimonious VDJ recombination scenarios were assigned using the TCRdist pipeline. In a later analysis, each TCR beta chain was defined by its CDR3 amino acid sequence together with its V-gene family, and reads lacking a unique V-gene family were excluded. As a way to deal with suspected cross-contamination and a sequencing artifact, a later analysis dropped 450 to 700 nucleotide sequences that were highly shared and had low generation probability. In a later analysis, a clonal expansion index was calculated for each public chain from normalized within-repertoire ranks of inferred template counts. A later analysis computed generation probabilities with a VDJ recombination model fitted to out-of-frame rearrangements, and checked the results against IGoR. In a later analysis, hypergeometric tests were used to score TCR-TCR, TCR-HLA and TCR-CMV co-occurrence, with a repertoire-size bias correction applied to TCR pairs. A later analysis estimated false discovery rates by permuting HLA or CMV assignments 20 times. In a later analysis, co-occurring TCRs were grouped using DBSCAN, with TCRdist sequence similarity added in when clustering inside HLA-allele-positive subsets. For co-occurrence clustering, repertoires with fewer than 30,000 or more than 120,000 public chains were excluded, along with five repertoires with anomalous nucleotide sharing. This immuneACCESS table, as held by TCRdb, lists in-frame sequences with V and J called but not all clones. Of the missing ones, under half trace to an unresolved V gene in checked studies; the others have no known cause. That table gives V, J and clone size, and the DNA gave D and trimming. The sample profile shows some 150,000 clones; more than 70% of them were found once. The top ten constitute over 1.2% of the sample.

The sample comes from a study of cytomegalovirus exposure and HLA in healthy donors listed by TCRdb under 2017. Context from the whole study: According to an earlier analysis of 587 of the donors, some 170 million T cells yielded 117 million unique TCR beta sequences and roughly 280 Gb of sequence data. An early release covering some 640 HLA-typed donors comprised approximately 300 gigabases of sequencing data and tens of millions of unique TCR sequences. The genetic ancestry cluster associated with self-reported Caucasian donors included approximately 85% of the approximately 410 genotyped donors. The aim of the study was to test whether cataloging public T cell receptors could identify signatures of past pathogen exposure. The T cell repertoires of 700 or so subjects were profiled by immunosequencing and related to cytomegalovirus serostatus. A separate validation cohort of over a hundred different subjects was used in addition to the approximately 670-subject first cohort. The study combined high-throughput TCR immunosequencing, statistical association of individual TCRs with disease status, and machine learning to predict cytomegalovirus infection status. A later analysis re-analyzed previously published TCR beta repertoires from roughly 690 donors and added high-resolution HLA genotyping to study TCR occurrence patterns. Rather than using new phenotypic data, the later analysis identified candidate immune exposures from TCR beta sequences and from how often those sequences occurred across donors. In an earlier analysis of over 550 of the donors, high-throughput TCR beta sequencing was used to judge whether each TCR beta V gene segment behaved as functional or pseudogenic. Alongside the repertoire data, information on donor age, sex, ethnicity and CMV serostatus was compiled. In a later genetic analysis, genome-wide SNP genotypes for about 55% of the roughly 700 donors were used, and that subset was treated as a discovery cohort. Every discovery cohort repertoire had been produced on one sequencing platform. Both class I and class II loci were covered by HLA typing, at four-digit resolution. Typing coverage varied by locus: roughly 629-640 donors for A, B, C, DRB1 and DQB1; approximately 500 for DQA1; about 570 for DPA1; about 450 for DPB1. About five DR-DQ haplotypes were handled as single units for association and clustering because linkage in the cohort was strong. Among some 400 genotyped donors of the cohort, an average of around 220,000 unique TCR beta nucleotide sequences was sequenced per donor, of which about 18% were non-productive.

Via the germline V gene, CDR1 is MNHEY and CDR2 SVGAGI. The CDR3 has 15 amino acids, counting the end cysteine and phenylalanine. This entry keeps only the CDR3 DNA: 45 bases, framed from base 1. Trimming removed 0 bases from V and 3 bases from J, leaving 12 bases between the germline ends. The cohort was made up of 500 to 800 healthy bone marrow donors. At the time of sampling, all cohort members were nominally healthy, though unrecorded immune exposures were likely present. The donor was CMV seronegative and belonged to the group of around 350 seronegative cohort members. A peripheral blood sample was collected from each donor, and TCR beta sequencing was performed on peripheral blood mononuclear cells. Genomic DNA extraction from the blood cell samples was performed with the Qiagen DNeasy Blood Extraction Kit. General findings and caveats noted by the study authors: When HLA alleles, especially DR and DQ, strongly co-occurred, TCR associations were difficult to assign to individual alleles. In both the original and validation cohorts, the classifier was reported to diagnose cytomegalovirus status with high specificity and sensitivity. Correlated functional status among segregating V segments might reflect linkage disequilibrium, but an unknown experimental factor could not be ruled out. According to a later genetic analysis, donors in an Asian-associated ancestry cluster had fewer N-insertions in productive TCRs than the approximately 650-donor mean. A few of the identified cytomegalovirus-associated TCR beta chains were confirmed in vitro to be specific for cytomegalovirus antigens. A later analysis found that most CMV-associated TCR beta chains appeared HLA-restricted, with HLA associations seemingly driven largely by CMV exposure. A later analysis found that HLA-associated TCR beta chains were more clonally expanded and had lower generation probabilities than equally common non-associated chains. The earlier analysis of 587 of the donors excluded 15 to 20 rarely observed V segments, including chromosome 9 orphons, because counts were too low. The only immune exposure information available for the cohort was CMV serostatus. Because the 87-base-pair reads could not distinguish some IMGT-functional V segments, including TRBV6-2 and TRBV6-3, those segments were excluded. A further reported finding was that TCR beta sequences accurately predicted the HLA-A and HLA-B alleles for most subjects in the first cohort. In a later analysis, around 15,000 TCR beta sequences were associated with specific HLA alleles at a false discovery rate of 0.05. A cluster of highly shared sequence variants was judged likely to be a technical artifact of the sequencing pipeline. An earlier analysis of some 560 of the donors showed that most TCR beta V segments appeared in productive rearrangements either about 87% or about 30% of the time, which broadly matched IMGT annotations. Across donors, most TCR sequences were observed very rarely, whereas some public TCRs were present in many individuals. The cohort was sequenced for TCR beta chains only, and without alpha or paired-chain data the features that could be detected were limited. The presence/absence analyses assumed that sequencing depth was roughly uniform across donors, and that assumption may not be true. A later analysis reported that several top co-occurrence clusters appeared linked to parvovirus B19, influenza, CMV and Epstein-Barr virus. In a later analysis, the rate of TCR association differed among HLA loci, with DRB1 alleles having the most associated TCRs and HLA-C alleles having the fewest. The study listed approximately 150 TCR beta chains as associated with cytomegalovirus. The authors suggested that the approach could potentially be extended to other disease states and immunological phenotypes. An association between a missense DCLRE1C variant and V-gene and J-gene trimming of TCR beta chains was found in a later genetic analysis and replicated in an independent cohort. Because HLA typing was unavailable for some donors at each locus, only the typed subset was used in association tests.

The chain couples TRBV6-5 to TRBJ2-7, and TRBD1 may be the D gene, going by 5 matching bases. The clonotype comes from a man in his 60s in good health and CMV-seronegative. Sample: PBMCs. The DNA reads as follows: TGTGCCAGCAGTTACTCGGGTCGACAGAACTACGAGCAGTACTTC. The encoded protein is CASSYSGRQNYEQYF.